This T cell receptor (beta chain) is from a study of shared clonotypes between healthy human individuals. Overall study context: Each donor's CD8 memory used one plate, CD8 naive two, each CD4 subset three.

As for this clone: Its specificity is not known.

With 3 bases removed from V and 8 bases from J, the gap between germline ends came to 14 bases. CDR3 size: 14 residues. Germline V lookup: CDR1 LNHDA, CDR2 SQIVND (reference sequence). Positive CCR7 selection of CD45RO-negative cells yielded the naive CD8 cells, and terminally differentiated effector memory CD45RA+ cells were excluded. Nashville, Tennessee was home to all donors, each a Caucasian adult. Study findings and constraints: What rarefaction showed was incomplete sorted-subset sequencing despite large depth.

TCRdb's table, derived via immunoSEQ multiplex PCR, lists solely in-frame clones and lacks some. The data contain 2 million to 2.5 million clones, 85% to 95% of them singletons. Sequences were obtained from naive CD8+ T cells from PBMCs. This sequence joins TRBV19 and TRBJ1-3, with D possibly being TRBD1 (6 bases). The source is a young man in good health. Some clones in this sample may be carry-over from other donors' samples. CDR3 protein: CASSIRGAGDTIYF. The CDR3 nucleotides are TGTGCCAGTAGTATTAGGGGCGCAGGGGACACCATATATTTT. Looking up the rest from reference TRBV19 and TRBJ1-3 gives the full variable domain: DGGITQSPKYLFRKEGQNVTLSCEQNLNHDAMYWYRQDPGQGLRLIYYSQIVNDFQKGDIAEGYSVSREKKESFPLTVTSAQKNPTAFYLCASSIRGAGDTIYFGEGSWLTVV.